This T cell receptor (beta chain) was recorded in a study of blood T cells in healthy people across ages. The CDR3 totals 13 residues. Germline V lookup: CDR1 DFQATT, CDR2 SNEGSKA (reference sequence). The J segment lost 1 base and the V segment lost 6 bases, leaving 3 bases of the junction unmatched. A second PCR, run for about 7 to 12 cycles, used a sample-barcoded 5' primer plus a J-beta primer mix. TCRdb re-derived calls from the 5' RACE reads in MiXCR, one entry per CDR3 protein. In the table there are some 560,000 distinct CDR3 sequences, about 26% of which are singletons. This clonotype was counted many times. Another study also made use of these data, one on T cells of mothers and their children.

The sequencing sample was made of blood. V gene TRBV20-1 combines with J gene TRBJ2-4; 7 nucleotides align to TRBD2. This clonotype originated in a boy aged 2 to 10 in good health. The CDR3 region is CSAKTSAKNIQYF. In nucleotides, the CDR3 is TGCAGTGCCAAGACTAGCGCCAAAAACATTCAGTACTTC.